This T cell receptor (beta chain) was sequenced in a study of T cell repertoires in cytomegalovirus infection. Study at large: CMV infection together with matching HLA type was indicated by public TCR beta signatures. Points from the study as a whole: Totalled public TCR beta family frequency picked out people who carried CMV plus the relevant HLA. HLA-C-restricted CMV-specific TCR beta clonotypes were dominant in the ex vivo response.

A single record per CDR3 protein comes from TCRdb applying MiXCR to the reads. The table records around 280,000 distinct CDR3 sequences, roughly 15% of them present only once. The germline V and J ends were trimmed by 1 base and 8 bases, with 10 bases remaining between them. This CDR3 region has 13 residues. Germline V gene lookup returns CDR1 SGHRS and CDR2 YFSETQ. In its sample, this clonotype was seen many times. The antigen remains undetermined. The V gene is TRBV5-1, the J gene TRBJ2-4; D is undetermined. Sequenced material: PBMCs. The receptor was isolated from a human donor in good health (CMV status not recorded). Some clones in this sample may be carry-over from other donors' samples. The DNA for the CDR3 is TGCGCCAGCAGCTTGCCCCTGGGCGACATTCAGTACTTC. It is translated as CASSLPLGDIQYF. Variable domain in full (rest from reference TRBV5-1 and TRBJ2-4): KAGVTQTPRYLIKTRGQQVTLSCSPISGHRSVSWYQQTPGQGLQFLFEYFSETQRNKGNFPGRFSGRQFSNSRSEMNVSTLELGDSALYLCASSLPLGDIQYFGAGTRLSVL.